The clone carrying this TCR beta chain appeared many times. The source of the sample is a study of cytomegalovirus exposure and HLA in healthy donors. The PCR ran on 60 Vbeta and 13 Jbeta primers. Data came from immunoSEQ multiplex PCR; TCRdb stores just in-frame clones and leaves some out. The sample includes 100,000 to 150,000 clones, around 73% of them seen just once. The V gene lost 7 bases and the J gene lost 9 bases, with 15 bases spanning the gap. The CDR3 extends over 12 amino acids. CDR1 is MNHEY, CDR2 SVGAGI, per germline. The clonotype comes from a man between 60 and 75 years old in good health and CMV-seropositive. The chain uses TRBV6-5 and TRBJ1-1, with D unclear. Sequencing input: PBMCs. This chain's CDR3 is CASILPGSQAFF. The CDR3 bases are TGTGCCAGCATCTTGCCGGGGTCCCAAGCTTTCTTT.